One sample yielded the 13 T cell receptor beta chains listed below, sequenced in a study of shared clonotypes between healthy human individuals. Assay: immunoSEQ multiplex PCR; the TCRdb copy retains only in-frame clones and omits some. The sample lists approximately 460,000 clones, 75% to 80% occurring once. Sequenced sample: PBMCs. The receptors shown here come from a middle-aged woman in good health. Some clones in this sample may be carry-over from other donors' samples.

The chain joins TRBV18 to TRBJ1-5; TRBD1 matches 9 bases. There are 15 residues in the CDR3. Germline V CDR1 and CDR2: KGHSH, LQKENI. V dropped 5 bases and J dropped 4; count of bases not matched to a gene: 6. The CDR3 loop reads CASSFGQGRNQPQHF. The CDR3 bases are TGTGCCAGCTCATTCGGACAGGGGCGGAATCAGCCCCAGCATTTT. Full variable domain (rest looked up from reference TRBV18 and TRBJ1-5): NAGVMQNPRHLVRRRGQEARLRCSPMKGHSHVYWYRQLPEEGLKFMVYLQKENIIDESGMPKERFSAEFPKEGPSILRIQQVVRGDSAAYFCASSFGQGRNQPQHFGDGTRLSIL.

The rearrangement joins TRBV5-4 to TRBJ1-2; no reliable D call. Germline V gene data show CDR1 as SGHNT and CDR2 as YYREEE (reference sequence). CDR3 length: 12 residues. The V end lost 4 bases, the J end lost 10 bases, and 14 bases lay between the germline ends. The CDR3 sequence: CASSLDSAVYTF. CDR3 bases: TGTGCCAGCAGCCTGGACTCAGCTGTCTACACCTTC.

The chain uses TRBV7-2 and TRBJ2-3; no definite D call. Germline loops: CDR1 SGHTA, CDR2 FQGNSA. The CDR3 extends over 12 amino acids. V dropped 4 bases and J dropped 6 bases, with 8 bases sitting between them. The CDR3 nucleotides read TGTGCCAGCAGCTGGGTAACGGATACGCAGTATTTT. Translation: CASSWVTDTQYF.

CDR3 residues: CASSVGPEETQYF. The DNA of the CDR3 is TGTGCCAGCAGCGTTGGCCCCGAAGAGACCCAGTACTTC. This chain joins TRBV9 and TRBJ2-5; no firm D call. Deletions cut 2 bases from V and 3 bases from J, with 8 bases between. The CDR3 length is 13 residues. Germline V gene data show CDR1 as SGDLS and CDR2 as YYNGEE. The whole variable domain, filled in from reference TRBV9 and TRBJ2-5, reads DSGVTQTPKHLITATGQRVTLRCSPRSGDLSVYWYQQSLDQGLQFLIQYYNGEERAKGNILERFSAQQFPDLHSELNLSSLELGDSALYFCASSVGPEETQYFGPGTRLLVL.

This clone was recorded a few times. It differs at one base from a far larger clone, so likely a read error. This chain joins TRBV4-1 and TRBJ2-7; no clear D gene. Germline lookup yields CDR1 MGHRA and CDR2 YSYEKL. The CDR3 spans 13 residues. The CDR3, as DNA: TGCGCCAGCAGCCAGCTAGACCCAATAGAGCGGTACTTC. It is translated as CASSQLDPIERYF.

The table lists this clone with a few counts. This rearrangement joins TRBV5-1 to TRBJ1-2; TRBD1 matches 7 bases. CDR1 and CDR2 from the germline V gene are SGHRS and YFSETQ. The CDR3 extends over 15 amino acids. The V gene end was trimmed by 5 bases and the J gene end by 6 bases; junction bases not matched to a gene: 13. CDR3 amino acids: CASRYGQAPGDGYTF. CDR3 bases: TGCGCCAGCAGGTACGGACAGGCCCCGGGTGATGGCTACACCTTC.

The genes are TRBV2 and TRBJ2-1; 8 bases are a match to TRBD2. V dropped 10 bases and J dropped 4; count of bases not matched to a gene: 12. CDR3 size: 15 residues. Germline CDR1 SNHLY, CDR2 FYNNEI. The CDR3 loop reads CATSPVSGAYNEQFF. The CDR3 bases are TGTGCCACTTCCCCGGTTAGCGGGGCTTACAATGAGCAGTTCTTC.

This chain links TRBV27 with TRBJ2-5, with D maybe TRBD2 (5 bases). The J call may be mistaken, given a closer DNA end match to TRBJ2-7. The CDR3 extends over 15 amino acids. Germline CDR1 reads MNHEY; CDR2 reads SMNVEV (reference sequence). The CDR3, as DNA: TGTGCCAGCAGTTTTTCGATGGGGAGTGACTACGAGCAGTACTTC. Encoded protein: CASSFSMGSDYEQYF.

This clone was seen a few times. V usage is TRBV5-1 and J usage is TRBJ2-7; 10 bases map to TRBD1. The CDR3 contains 15 residues. Per germline, CDR1 SGHRS and CDR2 YFSETQ. Trimming removed 4 bases from V and 4 bases from J; junction bases left unmatched: 8. The CDR3 DNA reads TGCGCCAGCAGCCAACCCCCGGGACAGGGGTACGAGCAGTACTTC. It codes for CASSQPPGQGYEQYF.

This clone was seen a few times. This chain joins TRBV5-5 and TRBJ2-5; the match to TRBD1 covers 10 bases. J lost 3 bases, V lost 1 base, and 3 bases had no gene match. This CDR3 region has 15 residues. Germline loops: CDR1 SGHKS, CDR2 YYEKEE (reference sequence). This CDR3 is CASSLPGTGEETQYF. The CDR3 region has the DNA TGTGCCAGCAGCTTGCCAGGGACAGGGGAAGAGACCCAGTACTTC. The whole variable domain, remainder taken from reference TRBV5-5 and TRBJ2-5, is DAGVTQSPTHLIKTRGQQVTLRCSPISGHKSVSWYQQVLGQGPQFIFQYYEKEERGRGNFPDRFSARQFPNYSSELNVNALLLGDSALYLCASSLPGTGEETQYFGPGTRLLVL.

As regards this clone: A far larger clone lies a single base away; this is likely a read error. The V call is TRBV7-3, the J call TRBJ2-2; D is unresolved. From germline, CDR1 is SGHTA and CDR2 FQGTGA. The CDR3 consists of 12 residues. Trimming pared 5 bases from V and 6 bases from J, leaving 7 bases between. The CDR3 sequence is CASSPSPGELFF. In DNA, the CDR3 is TGTGCCAGCAGCCCGAGTCCCGGGGAGCTGTTTTTT.

This chain uses TRBV7-2 with TRBJ1-1; D perhaps matches TRBD1 (5 bases). V was pared by 1 base and J by 0 bases, with 12 bases between. There are 16 residues in the CDR3. Germline V gene lookup returns CDR1 SGHTA and CDR2 FQGNSA. CDR3 in amino acids: CASSLGAGSLNTEAFF. The CDR3 DNA sequence: TGTGCCAGCAGCTTAGGAGCAGGGTCTCTGAACACTGAAGCTTTCTTT.

The chain has TRBV19 and TRBJ2-7, with 7 bases identical to TRBD1. The CDR3 contains 13 residues. CDR1 and CDR2 from the germline V gene are LNHDA and SQIVND (reference sequence). The V segment lost 0 bases and the J segment 10 bases; nucleotides outside the gene matches: 6. The DNA of the CDR3 is TGTGCCAGTAGTATAGATCTAGGGGGCGGTCAGTACTTC. It yields the protein CASSIDLGGGQYF.